This entry concerns a single T cell receptor (beta chain). Its cognate antigen is unknown. Method: immunoSEQ multiplex PCR; TCRdb's copy keeps in-frame clones and lacks some. The sample records under 150,000 clones, 85% to 90% being singletons. This sample stems from a study of cytomegalovirus exposure and HLA in healthy donors. Germline loops: CDR1 MGHDK, CDR2 SYGVNS. This CDR3 has 17 amino acids. Trimming at V came to 1 base and at J to 2 bases, leaving 9 bases not matched to a gene. Study conclusions and caveats: In vitro checks showed that three CMV-associated chains really do target CMV antigens. More than 150 TCR beta chains were listed as cytomegalovirus-associated.

The sample taken for sequencing was PBMCs. This clonotype originated in a woman under 30 in good health and CMV-seropositive. The chain carries TRBV25-1 and TRBJ2-3; 7 positions agree with TRBD1. The CDR3 sequence is CASSELSDRDFTDTQYF. DNA of the CDR3: TGTGCCAGCAGTGAATTAAGTGACAGGGATTTCACAGATACGCAGTATTTT. The variable domain in full, completed from reference TRBV25-1 and TRBJ2-3, reads EADIYQTPRYLVIGTGKKITLECSQTMGHDKMYWYQQDPGMELHLIHYSYGVNSTEKGDLSSESTVSRIRTEHFPLTLESARPSHTSQYLCASSELSDRDFTDTQYFGPGTRLTVL.